This passage covers 24 T cell receptor beta chains from one sample sequenced in a study of blood T cell repertoires in COVID-19. Assay used: immunoSEQ multiplex PCR; TCRdb lists only in-frame clones, some missing. The sample lists approximately 260,000 clones, 90% seen once, with approximately 4% in the top ten. Sequenced sample: peripheral blood. The receptors were sampled from a woman aged 40-49 years with acute or convalescent COVID-19.

This chain connects TRBV6-6 to TRBJ1-1; D call uncertain. The CDR3 runs to 15 residues. Germline CDR1 reads MNHNY; CDR2 reads SVGAGI (reference sequence). Trimming stripped 2 bases from V and 4 bases from J, with 14 bases between. CDR3 amino acids: CASSYGLAAGTEAFF. The CDR3 DNA follows: TGTGCCAGCAGTTACGGTCTGGCGGCTGGCACTGAAGCTTTCTTT.

This clone was recorded once. V usage is TRBV3-1 (or the pseudogene TRBV3-2) and J usage is TRBJ2-5; D unclear. Germline lookup yields CDR1 LGHDT and CDR2 YNNKEL (reference sequence). The CDR3 extends over 15 amino acids. V shed 2 bases and J shed 1 base, with 11 bases lying between them. The chain's CDR3 is CASSQLPQIQETQYF. The CDR3 bases are TGTGCCAGCAGCCAACTCCCACAGATCCAAGAGACCCAGTACTTC.

The chain joins TRBV12-3 or TRBV12-4 to TRBJ1-2; a possible D gene is TRBD1 (5 bases). This CDR3 comprises 13 residues. Trimming removed 7 bases from V and 2 bases from J, with 11 bases in between. The CDR3 region is CASTQTDNYGYTF. The CDR3 nucleotides read TGTGCCAGCACTCAGACAGACAACTATGGCTACACCTTC.

The chain has TRBV10-1 and TRBJ2-3, with 8 nucleotides matching TRBD2. The germline gives CDR1 WNHNN, CDR2 SYGVQD (reference sequence). V lost 4 bases and J lost 2; bases outside the gene matches: 8. The CDR3 covers 16 residues. In DNA, the CDR3 is TGCGCCAGCAGTGGGTCGGTAGCGGGGACCACAGATACGCAGTATTTT. This sequence encodes CASSGSVAGTTDTQYF.

V and J are TRBV5-4 and TRBJ1-1, with D unresolved. CDR1 SGHNT and CDR2 YYREEE come from the germline V gene (reference sequence). The V end was cut by 0 bases, the J end by 10 bases, with 10 bases between. CDR3 size: 12 residues. CDR3 sequence: CASSLGPRGAFF. For the CDR3, the DNA is TGTGCCAGCAGCTTGGGTCCGCGGGGAGCTTTCTTT.

The chain links TRBV5-1 to TRBJ2-4; D ambiguous. CDR3 length: 14 residues. The V end was cut by 0 bases, the J end by 0 bases, with 4 bases between. CDR1 is SGHRS, CDR2 YFSETQ, per germline. The CDR3 loop is CASSLALAKNIQYF. For the CDR3, the DNA is TGCGCCAGCAGCTTGGCGTTAGCCAAAAACATTCAGTACTTC.

This clone was counted a single time. The rearrangement links TRBV28 to TRBJ1-4; D gene ambiguous. Trimming left V 3 bases short and J 2 bases short, with 19 bases between. The CDR3 is 18 residues long. Germline CDR1 is MDHEN and CDR2 is SYDVKM. The CDR3 bases are TGTGCCAGCAGTTTTGGGCCCGAATCCACCCGTACTAATGAAAAACTGTTTTTT. Translated: CASSFGPESTRTNEKLFF.

The chain recombines TRBV5-1 with TRBJ2-3, with a possible D match to TRBD1 (6 bases). Germline V gives CDR1 SGHRS, CDR2 YFSETQ. This CDR3 has 18 residues. With 3 bases removed from V and 1 base from J, the gap between germline ends came to 21 bases. The CDR3 nucleotides are TGCGCCAGCAGCTGGAACCTTGGGGGCCCCCGGGGCACAGATACGCAGTATTTT. This gives the protein CASSWNLGGPRGTDTQYF.

As to this clone: The same CDR3 can be traced to other DNA sequences in this sample. The chain is built from TRBV12-3 or TRBV12-4 and TRBJ1-1; a weak D match, TRBD1 (5 bases). The ends were cut back, 3 bases at V and 6 bases at J, with 8 bases in the middle. This CDR3 region has 12 residues. The CDR3 nucleotides are TGTGCCAGCAGTTTGGGGGGACCTGAAGCTTTCTTT. Protein: CASSLGGPEAFF.

The chain joins TRBV6-1 to TRBJ2-7; 8 bases are a match to TRBD2. The length of the CDR3 is 17 residues. Trimming at V came to 2 bases and at J to 0 bases, leaving 9 bases not matched to a gene. The germline V gene encodes CDR1 MNHNS and CDR2 SASEGT. CDR3 protein: CASSERLRGGYSYEQYV. DNA for the CDR3: TGTGCCAGCAGTGAACGCTTGCGCGGGGGGTACTCCTACGAGCAGTACGTC.

V is TRBV18 and J is TRBJ1-1, with a weak D call TRBD1 (5 bases). The V gene lost 2 bases and the J gene lost 3 bases, with 10 bases spanning the gap. Germline loops: CDR1 KGHSH, CDR2 LQKENI. There are 14 residues in the CDR3. The CDR3 nucleotides read TGTGCCAGCTCACCATCCCAGGGATACACTGAAGCTTTCTTT. Protein: CASSPSQGYTEAFF.

The chain uses TRBV9 and TRBJ2-3; TRBD2 matches 11 bases. J lost 6 bases, V lost 1 base, and 4 bases had no gene match. Per the germline V gene, CDR1 is SGDLS and CDR2 is YYNGEE. There are 15 residues in the CDR3. CDR3 in amino acids: CASSVSSGGRDTQYF. CDR3 bases: TGTGCCAGCAGCGTATCTAGCGGGGGGAGGGATACGCAGTATTTT. The complete variable domain, with remaining parts taken from reference TRBV9 and TRBJ2-3, reads DSGVTQTPKHLITATGQRVTLRCSPRSGDLSVYWYQQSLDQGLQFLIQYYNGEERAKGNILERFSAQQFPDLHSELNLSSLELGDSALYFCASSVSSGGRDTQYFGPGTRLTVL.

The V gene is TRBV3-1 (or the pseudogene TRBV3-2), the J gene TRBJ2-5, with 8 nucleotides matching TRBD1. Germline CDR1 LGHDT, CDR2 YNNKEL (reference sequence). V shed 7 bases and J 3 bases; nucleotides not matched to a gene: 10. This CDR3 region has 15 residues. CDR3 DNA: TGTGCCAGCAACGGGGGCGGGACAGGAAAAGAGACCCAGTACTTC. It yields the protein CASNGGGTGKETQYF.

The chain carries TRBV9 and TRBJ1-2; no firm D call. Germline CDR1 reads SGDLS; CDR2 reads YYNGEE. This CDR3 contains 15 residues. V was pared by 5 bases and J by 8 bases, with 22 bases between. The CDR3 nucleotides are TGTGCCAGCAGAAAAGGACGGGAAATCTCCGGGGGCTACACCTTC. It is translated as CASRKGREISGGYTF.

The rearrangement links TRBV10-1 to TRBJ2-3, with 8 nucleotides matching TRBD1. V gave up 3 bases and J gave up 2 bases; unmatched junction bases: 7. The CDR3 loop spans 16 amino acids. The germline CDR1 and CDR2 sequences are WNHNN and SYGVQD (reference sequence). The CDR3: CASSDLRDRITDTQYF. In DNA form, the CDR3 reads TGCGCCAGCAGTGACCTCCGGGACAGGATCACAGATACGCAGTATTTT.

This clone was observed a handful of times. The chain recombines TRBV3-1 (or the pseudogene TRBV3-2) with TRBJ1-1; 9 nucleotides agree with TRBD1. The germline V gene has CDR1 LGHDT and CDR2 YNNKEL (reference sequence). V trimming: 2 bases; J trimming: 5 bases; junction bases outside the gene matches: 12. The CDR3 sequence is 17 residues long. This CDR3 reads CASSQLFTGGEKTEAFF. The CDR3 coding sequence is TGTGCCAGCAGCCAACTTTTTACAGGGGGCGAGAAAACTGAAGCTTTCTTT.

V is TRBV3-1 (or the pseudogene TRBV3-2) and J is TRBJ1-2; D perhaps matches TRBD1 (6 bases). CDR3 length: 12 residues. With 3 bases removed from V and 8 bases from J, the gap between germline ends came to 10 bases. CDR1 is LGHDT and CDR2 is YNNKEL in the germline V gene (reference sequence). In DNA, the CDR3 is TGTGCCAGCAGCCAGGGGGCGCGGGGCTACACCTTC. Its protein product is CASSQGARGYTF.

The chain couples TRBV5-8 to TRBJ1-4; perhaps TRBD1 as D (6 bases). CDR1 is SGHTS, CDR2 YDEGEE, per germline. V lost 6 bases, J lost 8 bases, and 11 bases lay in between. The CDR3 loop spans 12 amino acids. In DNA, the CDR3 is TGTGCCAGCATTTCCCAGGGGGAAAAACTGTTTTTT. This codes for CASISQGEKLFF.

J is TRBJ1-3 and V is TRBV5-1; 8 positions match TRBD1. J lost 5 bases, V lost 5 bases, and 6 bases had no gene match. Germline V gene data show CDR1 as SGHRS and CDR2 as YFSETQ. The CDR3 consists of 14 residues. CDR3: CASSPGQGRNTIYF. The CDR3 region has the DNA TGCGCCAGCAGTCCCGGACAGGGTAGAAACACCATATATTTT. Filled out from reference TRBV5-1 and TRBJ1-3, the complete variable domain reads KAGVTQTPRYLIKTRGQQVTLSCSPISGHRSVSWYQQTPGQGLQFLFEYFSETQRNKGNFPGRFSGRQFSNSRSEMNVSTLELGDSALYLCASSPGQGRNTIYFGEGSWLTVV.

The rearrangement links TRBV27 to TRBJ1-2; 7 bases match TRBD1. Losses at the gene ends were 6 bases for V and 2 bases for J; bases not matched to a gene: 9. Germline V gene data show CDR1 as MNHEY and CDR2 as SMNVEV (reference sequence). The CDR3 length is 15 residues. CDR3 nucleotides: TGTGCCAGCAGACAGGGGTTCGGGGCGAACTATGGCTACACCTTC. It translates to CASRQGFGANYGYTF.

The chain combines TRBV7-8 with TRBJ2-5; TRBD1 agrees at 9 bases. This CDR3 spans 17 amino acids. CDR1 and CDR2 (germline): SGHVS, FQNEAQ. V lost 4 bases to trimming and J lost 5 bases; unmatched junction nucleotides: 14. The chain's CDR3 is CASSYTTLRTGAETQYF. CDR3 nucleotide sequence: TGTGCCAGCAGCTATACTACCCTCCGGACAGGGGCGGAGACCCAGTACTTC.

This chain uses TRBV3-1 (or the pseudogene TRBV3-2) with TRBJ1-3; 7 bases align to TRBD1. The CDR3 extends over 16 amino acids. With V trimmed by 4 bases and J by 0 bases, 6 bases remained unmatched. Germline V gene data show CDR1 as LGHDT and CDR2 as YNNKEL (reference sequence). The CDR3 DNA is TGTGCCAGCAGCCCTACAGGGGTCGGCTCTGGAAACACCATATATTTT. As protein: CASSPTGVGSGNTIYF.

The chain recombines TRBV9 with TRBJ1-1, with D unresolved. This CDR3 is built from 14 residues. CDR1 is SGDLS and CDR2 is YYNGEE in the germline V gene. Trimming stripped 0 bases from V and 1 base from J, with 7 bases between. DNA for the CDR3: TGTGCCAGCAGCGTAGACGGAGGGAACACTGAAGCTTTCTTT. Amino acids: CASSVDGGNTEAFF.

V gene TRBV5-1 combines with J gene TRBJ2-5; 10 positions match TRBD1. J gave up 9 bases and V 1 base, and 15 bases lay outside the gene matches. The CDR3 loop spans 17 amino acids. Germline-derived CDR1 and CDR2 are SGHRS and YFSETQ. The CDR3 DNA follows: TGCGCCAGCAGCTTGTTAGCACGTGGGACAGGGGCATGGGCCCAGTACTTC. It yields the protein CASSLLARGTGAWAQYF.